This TCR beta chain stems from a study of shared clonotypes between healthy human individuals. Whole-study findings and limits: Shared clonotypes: roughly 4.5% naive CD4, under 4% naive CD8, about 2.2% memory CD4, over 0.3% memory CD8. Among donors, clonotype sharing was expected to be affected by sequencing depth. The diversity represented, both genetic and in exposure history, was limited by few donors.

As to this clone: Its specificity is unknown.

TCRdb keeps only in-frame clones here, not all; method: immunoSEQ multiplex PCR. Of some 500,000 clones listed, around 96% were seen once; the top ten hold approximately 0.06%. From CD4+ cells came CD45RA+ naive and CD45RA-negative memory subsets. Specimen: naive CD4+ T cells sorted from blood. Stated subset: CD45RA+ positively selected. The TCR was taken from a young woman in good health.

The chain's CDR3 is CSGGNGANVLTF. The CDR3 region has the DNA TGCAGCGGGGGTAATGGGGCCAACGTCCTGACTTTC. The genes are TRBV29-1 and TRBJ2-6; D unclear. Germline-derived CDR1 and CDR2 are SQVTM and ANQGSEA. CDR3 length: 12 residues. V was trimmed by 7 bases and J by 3 bases, leaving 7 bases between them. Full variable domain (missing parts from reference TRBV29-1 and TRBJ2-6): SAVISQKPSRDICQRGTSLTIQCQVDSQVTMMFWYRQQPGQSLTLIATANQGSEATYESGFVIDKFPISRPNLTFSTLTVSNMSPEDSSIYLCSGGNGANVLTFGAGSRLTVL.